This TCR beta chain was identified during a study of T-cell memory formation after mild COVID-19. Study information: Among the donors, TCR clusters were largely specific to each donor.

Using its own MiXCR run on the 5' RACE reads, TCRdb lists one record per CDR3 protein. The sample has fewer than 500,000 distinct CDR3 sequences; roughly 25% are singletons. Germline CDR1 and CDR2: MGHRA and YSYEKL. CDR3 length: 15 residues. Between the trimmed V and J ends, which lost 0 bases and 4 bases, there was a span of 11 bases. Findings and caveats of the study: Whether day 37 second-wave clones are SARS-CoV-2-specific was not confirmed. Of the contracting clones, CD4+ ones lay mainly in CM and EM, and CD8+ ones in EMRA. The appearance of some responding clones in pre-infection memory suggested that cross-reactive memory joined.

Points on this clonotype: Antigen specificity is unknown.

The V call is TRBV4-1, the J call TRBJ2-3, with a possible D match to TRBD1 (6 bases). The clonotype originates from an adult woman who had mild COVID-19 (a few samples of this study predate the infection). Cell type and time point are not known. The sequencing sample was made of PBMCs or a T cell subset sorted from them (not recorded which). The CDR3 here is CASSQEFRGPDTQYF. The DNA of the CDR3 is TGCGCCAGCAGCCAAGAATTCAGGGGCCCAGATACGCAGTATTTT.